These 30 T cell receptor beta chains were all obtained from the same sample, sequenced in a study of early T cells in non-severe SARS-CoV-2 infection. TCRdb independently ran MiXCR on the 5' RACE reads; one entry per CDR3 protein. The sample contains under 75,000 distinct CDR3 sequences, less than 15% of which appear only once. The sample taken for sequencing was whole blood. Source of these receptors: an adult who was a healthcare worker with PCR-confirmed SARS-CoV-2 infection or an uninfected control (not recorded which).

This clonotype was counted a few times. This chain links TRBV29-1 with TRBJ2-2, with D uncertain. The length of the CDR3 is 13 residues. Germline values: CDR1 SQVTM, CDR2 ANQGSEA. V gave up 6 bases and J gave up 1 base, with 9 bases separating them. The CDR3 sequence: CSVLDGNTGELFF. For the CDR3, the DNA is TGCAGCGTGTTGGACGGGAACACCGGGGAGCTGTTTTTT.

In its sample, this clonotype was seen a few times. The V gene is TRBV15, the J gene TRBJ2-1, with TRBD2 identical over 8 bases. The junction had 13 bases not matched to a gene; V was cut back by 5 bases and J by 4 bases. The germline gives CDR1 LNHNV, CDR2 YYDKDF (reference sequence). CDR3 size: 17 residues. CDR3 nucleotide sequence: TGTGCCACCAGCGGCGCAGGGAAACTAGCGGCATACAATGAGCAGTTCTTC. Translated, it gives CATSGAGKLAAYNEQFF.

This clonotype was seen just once. CDR3 bases: TGTGCCAGCAGGGATCCATCACTAAAGGGCTACACCTTC. Its protein product is CASRDPSLKGYTF. V usage is TRBV6-5 and J usage is TRBJ1-2, with unresolved D. This CDR3 has 13 residues. V was trimmed by 6 bases and J by 8 bases, leaving 16 bases between them. Germline CDR1 reads MNHEY; CDR2 reads SVGAGI.

This clonotype was recorded at least ten times. The chain has TRBV27 and TRBJ2-7, with TRBD2 identical over 8 bases. V was clipped by 3 bases and J by 2 bases; unmatched bases: 6. The CDR3 covers 15 residues. Germline CDR1 reads MNHEY; CDR2 reads SMNVEV (reference sequence). The CDR3 spells CASSFLLAETYEQYF. The CDR3 nucleotides are TGTGCCAGCAGTTTTTTACTAGCGGAAACCTACGAGCAGTACTTC.

This clonotype was recorded many times. CDR3 sequence: CSVSSASGSGTGELFF. The CDR3 DNA is TGCAGTGTTAGTTCGGCTAGCGGGAGTGGCACCGGGGAGCTGTTTTTT. The chain recombines TRBV20-1 with TRBJ2-2; 10 bases map to TRBD2. CDR3 length: 16 amino acids. CDR1 and CDR2 from the germline V gene are DFQATT and SNEGSKA (reference sequence). V was pared by 7 bases and J by 4 bases, with 12 bases of the junction left unmatched.

This clonotype has just a few counts. This rearrangement joins TRBV4-2 to TRBJ2-4; D may be TRBD1 (5 bases). Germline V lookup: CDR1 LGHNA, CDR2 YNFKEQ. CDR3 length: 13 amino acids. V shed 3 bases and J shed 8 bases, with 11 bases lying between them. For the CDR3, the DNA is TGTGCCAGCAGCCAGCAGGGCTCCGACATTCAGTACTTC. Protein product: CASSQQGSDIQYF.

This clonotype was detected ten times or more. The chain has TRBV29-1 and TRBJ1-5; D uncertain. The CDR3 is made up of 13 amino acids. The V end lost 4 bases, the J end lost 1 base, and 8 bases lay between the germline ends. Per the germline V gene, CDR1 is SQVTM and CDR2 is ANQGSEA. CDR3 residues: CSVGGQSNQPQHF. The CDR3 DNA sequence: TGCAGCGTTGGGGGTCAGAGCAATCAGCCCCAGCATTTT.

This clonotype was counted ten times or more. CDR3 bases: TGTGCCAGCAGTTACAGGAATAGCAATCAGCCCCAGCATTTT. This translates into CASSYRNSNQPQHF. The chain joins TRBV6-2 or TRBV6-3 to TRBJ1-5, with D uncertain. Germline values: CDR1 MNHEY, CDR2 SVGEGT. Between the trimmed V and J ends, which lost 2 bases and 0 bases, there was a span of 5 bases. This CDR3 comprises 14 residues.

The chain employs TRBV2 and TRBJ2-1, with 7 bases aligning to TRBD2. This CDR3 has 15 residues. CDR1 and CDR2 from the germline V gene are SNHLY and FYNNEI. The V and J ends lost 6 bases and 0 bases, in that order; junction bases with no gene match: 5. The chain's CDR3 is CASRPGTTSYNEQFF. In nucleotides, the CDR3 is TGTGCCAGCAGGCCCGGGACTACCTCCTACAATGAGCAGTTCTTC.

The CDR3 bases are TGTGCCAGCAGTCGAAACCAGGGGCGGGGGTCGTGGCAGTTCTTC. Translation: CASSRNQGRGSWQFF. V and J are TRBV28 and TRBJ2-1; perhaps TRBD2 as D (7 bases). The V and J ends lost 5 bases and 12 bases respectively, with 23 bases between them. This CDR3 comprises 15 residues. Germline loops: CDR1 MDHEN, CDR2 SYDVKM. Complete variable domain (other parts from reference TRBV28 and TRBJ2-1): DVKVTQSSRYLVKRTGEKVFLECVQDMDHENMFWYRQDPGLGLRLIYFSYDVKMKEKGDIPEGYSVSREKKERFSLILESASTNQTSMYLCASSRNQGRGSWQFFGPGTRLTVL.

V gene TRBV7-6 combines with J gene TRBJ2-1; D uncertain. V lost 1 base to trimming and J lost 5 bases, with 12 bases between them. Germline CDR1 reads SGHVS; CDR2 reads FNYEAQ. The CDR3 is 15 residues long. The CDR3 sequence is CASSLEVDPDNEQFF. As DNA, the CDR3 is TGTGCCAGCAGCTTAGAAGTAGATCCAGACAATGAGCAGTTCTTC.

The V and J genes are TRBV7-9 and TRBJ2-7; 10 nucleotides align to TRBD2. V lost 6 bases to trimming and J lost 1 base; unmatched junction nucleotides: 9. Germline V gene sequence: CDR1 SEHNR, CDR2 FQNEAQ (reference sequence). CDR3 length equals 16 residues. CDR3 sequence reads: CASRGRASGSSYEQYF. The CDR3 nucleotides read TGTGCCAGCAGAGGGAGGGCTAGCGGGAGTTCCTACGAGCAGTACTTC.

This clonotype was detected a few times. The rearrangement links TRBV5-1 to TRBJ1-1; no clear D gene. The CDR3 is 14 residues long. CDR1 and CDR2 from the germline V gene are SGHRS and YFSETQ. The V and J ends lost 0 bases and 1 base respectively, with 7 bases between them. The CDR3 here is CASSLVGANTEAFF. CDR3 bases: TGCGCCAGCAGCTTGGTGGGCGCGAACACTGAAGCTTTCTTT.

This sequence joins TRBV6-1 and TRBJ2-1, with unresolved D. V was pared by 4 bases and J by 4 bases, with 8 bases between. Germline V CDR1 and CDR2: MNHNS, SASEGT. The CDR3 is 13 amino acids. CDR3 loop: CASSVIAYNEQFF. The CDR3 nucleotides are TGTGCCAGCAGTGTAATAGCATACAATGAGCAGTTCTTC.

The genes are TRBV28 and TRBJ2-2; D tentatively reads TRBD1 or TRBD2 (7 bases each). V dropped 11 bases and J dropped 3 bases, with 16 bases sitting between them. This CDR3 has 14 residues. Germline loops: CDR1 MDHEN, CDR2 SYDVKM. CDR3 residues: CASSRGGDTGELFF. The CDR3 DNA reads as TGTGCCTCCTCCAGGGGGGGCGACACCGGGGAGCTGTTTTTT.

The rearrangement uses TRBV2 and TRBJ2-7, with D possibly matching TRBD1 (6 bases). The CDR3 length is 12 residues. Per germline, CDR1 SNHLY and CDR2 FYNNEI. The V gene lost 6 bases and the J gene lost 3 bases, with 9 bases spanning the gap. The CDR3 spells CASREDSYEQYF. The CDR3 nucleotides read TGTGCCAGCAGGGAGGACAGCTACGAGCAGTACTTC.

The V and J genes are TRBV28 and TRBJ1-2; possible D gene TRBD1, 5 bases. The V and J ends lost 8 bases and 5 bases respectively, with 15 bases between them. This CDR3 is built from 13 residues. Germline CDR1 is MDHEN and CDR2 is SYDVKM. The CDR3 loop reads CASYAGLAYGYTF. Here the CDR3 DNA reads TGTGCCAGCTACGCAGGGTTGGCATATGGCTACACCTTC.

This clonotype has more than one count but fewer than ten. The CDR3 protein is CASSPHRGVYSPQYF. DNA of the CDR3: TGTGCCAGCAGCCCACACCGGGGGGTTTACAGCCCCCAGTATTTT. The chain carries TRBV7-9 and TRBJ2-3; 7 bases are a match to TRBD2. V shed 5 bases and J 12 bases; nucleotides not matched to a gene: 17. Looked up from germline, CDR1 is SEHNR and CDR2 is FQNEAQ (reference sequence). CDR3 length: 15 amino acids.

This chain uses TRBV10-3 with TRBJ2-7; no firm D call. Trimming took off 0 bases at V and 1 base at J, with 10 bases between the two ends. Germline V gene sequence: CDR1 ENHRY, CDR2 SYGVKD. The CDR3 has 15 residues. In DNA, the CDR3 is TGTGCCATCAGTGAGTCACTCACTGCTTCCTACGAGCAGTACTTC. Translated, it gives CAISESLTASYEQYF.

The genes are TRBV9 and TRBJ2-5, with TRBD2 as a possible D gene (6 bases). The CDR3 has 12 residues. Germline V CDR1 and CDR2: SGDLS, YYNGEE. Trimming pared 3 bases from V and 5 bases from J, leaving 8 bases between. CDR3 nucleotides: TGTGCCAGCAGCGCACGGGGGGAGACCCAGTACTTC. This gives the protein CASSARGETQYF.

This clonotype has a count of ten or more. This chain joins TRBV29-1 and TRBJ2-6; 7 bases map to TRBD1. V lost 8 bases to trimming and J lost 1 base; unmatched junction nucleotides: 2. Germline V gene lookup returns CDR1 SQVTM and CDR2 ANQGSEA. This CDR3 comprises 13 residues. The CDR3 DNA sequence: TGCAGCTACAGGGGATCTGGGGCCAACGTCCTGACTTTC. It encodes CSYRGSGANVLTF.

In its sample, this clonotype was seen a few times. The chain recombines TRBV5-4 with TRBJ2-6; TRBD1 aligns across 9 bases. The CDR3 runs to 18 residues. After removal of 2 bases from V and 0 bases from J, the junction contained 6 bases not matched to a gene. Per germline, CDR1 SGHNT and CDR2 YYREEE (reference sequence). CDR3 region: CASSFNRGRSSGANVLTF. The CDR3 DNA follows: TGTGCCAGCAGCTTCAACAGGGGGCGGAGCTCTGGGGCCAACGTCCTGACTTTC. Complete variable domain (other parts from reference TRBV5-4 and TRBJ2-6): ETGVTQSPTHLIKTRGQQVTLRCSSQSGHNTVSWYQQALGQGPQFIFQYYREEENGRGNFPPRFSGLQFPNYSSELNVNALELDDSALYLCASSFNRGRSSGANVLTFGAGSRLTVL.

V usage is TRBV28 and J usage is TRBJ2-3; 13 positions match TRBD2. In germline, CDR1 is MDHEN, CDR2 SYDVKM. J lost 5 bases, V lost 5 bases, and 7 bases had no gene match. The CDR3 contains 16 residues. The CDR3 bases are TGTGCCAGCAGTCCTACTAGCGGGAGGGCCGGAGATACGCAGTATTTT. Encoded protein: CASSPTSGRAGDTQYF.

In this sample, this clonotype turned up many times. The gene calls are TRBV24-1 and TRBJ2-1, with D perhaps matching TRBD1 or TRBD2 (5 bases each). Germline lookup yields CDR1 KGHDR and CDR2 SFDVKD. CDR3 length equals 13 residues. CDR3 sequence: CTLTGGSYNEQFF. As DNA, the CDR3 is TGTACATTGACTGGGGGATCCTACAATGAGCAGTTCTTC.

V gene TRBV19 combines with J gene TRBJ1-5; D is uncertain. The CDR3 consists of 14 residues. Germline CDR1 reads LNHDA; CDR2 reads SQIVND (reference sequence). V lost 7 bases and J lost 7, with 17 bases in between. This CDR3 is CASIPPVKGQPQHF. CDR3 sequence (DNA): TGTGCCAGTATCCCACCTGTGAAGGGCCAGCCCCAGCATTTT.

This clonotype was observed a few times. J is TRBJ2-7 and V is TRBV5-1; D is unresolved. CDR1 is SGHRS, CDR2 YFSETQ, per germline. This CDR3 is built from 14 residues. V was clipped by 0 bases and J by 6 bases, with 13 bases between them. The chain's CDR3 is CASSLAPGRSEQYF. For the CDR3, the DNA is TGCGCCAGCAGCTTGGCCCCTGGACGGAGCGAGCAGTACTTC.

This clonotype was counted a few times. This sequence joins TRBV3-1 and TRBJ2-5; perhaps D is TRBD1 or TRBD2 (5 bases each). Germline CDR1 reads LGHDT; CDR2 reads YNNKEL (reference sequence). The ends were cut back, 4 bases at V and 4 bases at J, with 10 bases in the middle. This CDR3 contains 13 residues. The CDR3 DNA reads TGTGCCAGCAGCCCCCCTGGGACAGAGACCCAGTACTTC. Translation gives CASSPPGTETQYF.

This clonotype was seen only a few times. The J gene is TRBJ2-5, the V gene TRBV7-8; D possibly uses TRBD1 or TRBD2 (7 bases each). The ends were cut back, 5 bases at V and 2 bases at J, with 18 bases in the middle. CDR1 is SGHVS, CDR2 FQNEAQ, per germline. The CDR3 contains 16 residues. The CDR3 region has the DNA TGTGCCAGCAGCCGGACGACAGGGAGGGGGCAAGAGACCCAGTACTTC. It specifies CASSRTTGRGQETQYF.

Only a few counts were recorded for this clonotype. The J gene is TRBJ2-1, the V gene TRBV19, with 13 bases that match TRBD2. This CDR3 contains 15 residues. V lost 8 bases and J lost 7; bases outside the gene matches: 8. Germline lookup yields CDR1 LNHDA and CDR2 SQIVND (reference sequence). The CDR3 is CASGHTSGRGNEQFF. CDR3 in DNA: TGTGCCAGTGGACATACTAGCGGGAGGGGAAATGAGCAGTTCTTC.

This chain uses TRBV29-1 with TRBJ2-7; possible D gene TRBD1, 6 bases. The CDR3 consists of 12 residues. Germline V CDR1 and CDR2: SQVTM, ANQGSEA. V dropped 6 bases and J dropped 4 bases, with 13 bases sitting between them. CDR3 sequence (DNA): TGCAGCGTGTTGACAGGAAAATACGAGCAGTACTTC. This gives the protein CSVLTGKYEQYF.